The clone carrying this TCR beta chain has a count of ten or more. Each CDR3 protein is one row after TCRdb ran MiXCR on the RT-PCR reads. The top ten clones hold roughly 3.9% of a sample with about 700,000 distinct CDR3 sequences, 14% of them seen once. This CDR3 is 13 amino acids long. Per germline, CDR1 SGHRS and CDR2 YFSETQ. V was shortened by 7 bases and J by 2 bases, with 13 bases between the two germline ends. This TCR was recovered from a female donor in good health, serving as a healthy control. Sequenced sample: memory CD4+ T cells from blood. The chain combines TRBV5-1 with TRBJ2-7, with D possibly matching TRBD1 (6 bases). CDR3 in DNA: TGCGCCAGCGCCCCGGGACAAACCTACGAGCAGTACTTC. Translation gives CASAPGQTYEQYF.